This T cell receptor beta chain came from a study of beta chain features in type 1 diabetes. The CDR3 is made up of 14 amino acids. The germline V and J ends were trimmed by 4 bases and 4 bases, with 13 bases remaining between them. Germline CDR1 is SGHRS and CDR2 is YFSETQ. The whole isolated RNA underwent reverse transcription, so sequencing captured expressed TCRB transcripts. TCRdb keeps only in-frame clones here, not all; method: immunoSEQ multiplex PCR. Of about 930,000 clones in the sample, roughly 15% are singletons; the top ten hold 0.02% to 0.03%. The sequence came from a woman aged 18-35 years in good health. The source material was naive CD4+ T cells from blood. The chain recombines TRBV5-1 with TRBJ2-3; weak D call: TRBD2 (5 bases). For the CDR3, the DNA is TGCGCCAGCAGCGACCCTGCGGGCCCAGATACGCAGTATTTT. As protein: CASSDPAGPDTQYF.